The TCR beta chain described here comes from a study of T cell responses to AZD1222 COVID-19 vaccine. Study-wide points: The span of vaccine-associated CD4 TCRs extended across spike, with dominance at 160-218 and 743-854. Clonal diversity may have been underestimated, and the donors were mostly white British, with more females than males.

A remark on this clone: Its antigen is as yet unknown.

The data were produced by immunoSEQ multiplex PCR, yet TCRdb's version contains in-frame clones alone and is incomplete. The sample has approximately 150,000 clones; 80% to 95% are singletons. The CDR3 is 13 amino acids. V lost 4 bases and J 2 bases, leaving 9 bases between the germline ends. CDR1 and CDR2 (germline): SGHTA, FQGNSA. This sequence joins TRBV7-2 and TRBJ2-7, with D maybe TRBD2 (5 bases). Here the sequenced sample was peripheral blood, taken 28 days after the second AZD1222 dose. The sequence derives from an adult who received the AZD1222 COVID-19 vaccine. CDR3 residues: CASSYGRAYEQYF. The CDR3 DNA is TGTGCCAGCAGCTATGGGCGGGCCTACGAGCAGTACTTC.